The clone carrying this T cell receptor beta chain was counted a few times. The target antigen is unknown. These data are taken from a study of T cells after yellow fever vaccination. Overall study: For low cell numbers, libraries were made with SMART-Seq v4 Ultra Low Input.

Germline lookup yields CDR1 SQVTM and CDR2 ANQGSEA. Trimming cost V 6 bases and J 3 bases, with 15 bases left between them. The CDR3 is 13 residues long. From the 5' RACE reads, TCRdb called clonotypes with MiXCR, one entry per CDR3 protein. The sample lists some 550,000 distinct CDR3 sequences; about 19% were seen once. Study-wide results and caveats: The study re-detected most primary-vaccination clones after the booster (nearly 97% CD4, roughly 90% CD8).

Sequenced material: PBMCs, taken 15 days after the yellow fever booster vaccination. This rearrangement joins TRBV29-1 to TRBJ2-7, with unresolved D. The clonotype originates from a man aged 25-45 years who received the YFV17D yellow fever vaccine. CDR3 nucleotide sequence: TGCAGCGTAAGACGGAGTCTGGACTACGAGCAGTACTTC. It specifies CSVRRSLDYEQYF.